This TCR beta chain was sequenced in a study of PD-1 blockade in classical Hodgkin lymphoma. Overall study findings and caveats: Relative to healthy donors, newly diagnosed patients reportedly had lower baseline TCR diversity, which was reported as lower still in relapsed/refractory patients. The repertoire differences lack a defined cause, possibly disease activity or prior therapy.

Indicated time point: newly diagnosed, previously untreated cHL patient sample. The sample holds one count of this clone. The antigen is not known. V lost 2 bases to trimming and J lost 4 bases, with 13 bases between them. Germline V gives CDR1 SQVTM, CDR2 ANQGSEA. The CDR3 sequence is 14 residues long. Sequencing was performed with immunoSEQ multiplex PCR; in TCRdb, only in-frame clones are kept and a portion is missing. The table shows under 30,000 clones, with about nine tenths occurring only once. V usage is TRBV29-1 and J usage is TRBJ2-3, with D possibly being TRBD1 (6 bases). The source of this sequence is a human donor with classical Hodgkin lymphoma. The sequencing sample was made of peripheral blood mononuclear cells (PBMCs). CDR3: CSVERGRGADTQYF. The CDR3 DNA reads as TGCAGCGTTGAAAGGGGCAGGGGAGCAGATACGCAGTATTTT.